Reported below is one TCR beta chain. The target antigen is unknown. This entry comes from a study of identical twins. Study observations and caveats: Beta out-of-frame sequences showed weaker excess sharing between twins.

Per germline, CDR1 SGHDT and CDR2 YYEEEE. The length of the CDR3 is 14 residues. V trimming: 2 bases; J trimming: 6 bases; junction bases outside the gene matches: 5. From the 5' RACE reads, TCRdb called clonotypes with MiXCR, one entry per CDR3 protein. The repertoire includes around 300,000 distinct CDR3 sequences, about 8% of them detected once, and less than 2.5% sits in the top ten. This same sample was also part of a study on yellow fever vaccine responses in identical twins.

The sample was memory (CD45RO+) T cells sorted from blood. V is TRBV5-6 and J is TRBJ2-1; TRBD2 aligns across 7 bases. The source is a woman aged 18 to 35 in good health. The CDR3 protein is CASSFGGGPNEQFF. The CDR3 coding sequence is TGTGCCAGCAGCTTTGGCGGGGGTCCCAATGAGCAGTTCTTC.